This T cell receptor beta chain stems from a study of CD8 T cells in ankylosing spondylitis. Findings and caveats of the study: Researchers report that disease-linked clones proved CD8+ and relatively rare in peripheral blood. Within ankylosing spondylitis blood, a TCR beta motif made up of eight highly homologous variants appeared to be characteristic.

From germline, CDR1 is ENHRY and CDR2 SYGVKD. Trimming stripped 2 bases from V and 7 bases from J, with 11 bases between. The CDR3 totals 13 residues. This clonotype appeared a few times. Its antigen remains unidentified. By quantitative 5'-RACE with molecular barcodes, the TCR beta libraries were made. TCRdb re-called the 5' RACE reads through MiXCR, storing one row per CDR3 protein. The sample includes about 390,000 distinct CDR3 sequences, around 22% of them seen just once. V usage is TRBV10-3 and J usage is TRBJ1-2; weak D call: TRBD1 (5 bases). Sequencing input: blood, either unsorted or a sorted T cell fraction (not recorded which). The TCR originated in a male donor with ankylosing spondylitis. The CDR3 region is CAISEPRVFGYTF. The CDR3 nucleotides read TGTGCCATCAGTGAGCCCAGGGTGTTTGGCTACACCTTC.